The next 7 T cell receptor beta chains were all read from a single sample in a study of CD8 T cells in ankylosing spondylitis (dated by TCRdb to the late 2010s). These receptors' antigens are unknown. The protocol used for the library was 5' RACE. The data were produced on an Illumina HiSeq 2500. Through fastp at Q25 and MiXCR, TCRdb rebuilt clones from the public reads, retaining in-frame beta chains. Each entry merges the rows of one CDR3 protein and shows their most common DNA and genes. This sample gives more than 600,000 distinct CDR3 sequences in total; around 19% of them show up just once. The top ten clones comprise over 15% of the sample. The paper as a whole reports these results and caveats: A TCR beta motif of seven or eight highly homologous amino acid variants appeared characteristic of blood from ankylosing spondylitis patients.

Material for sequencing was blood, either unsorted or a sorted T cell fraction (not recorded which). The receptors here all came from a male donor with ankylosing spondylitis.

The genes are TRBV30 and TRBJ2-1, with D uncertain. V lost 2 bases and J 8 bases, leaving 16 bases between the germline ends. Germline V gene sequence: CDR1 GTSNPN, CDR2 SVGIG (reference sequence). The CDR3 runs to 14 residues. The CDR3 coding sequence is TGTGCCTGGAGTCCCCTTAACCCTCGTGATGAGCAGTTCTTC. This translates into CAWSPLNPRDEQFF.

V is TRBV7-2 and J is TRBJ2-2, with a possible D match to TRBD2 (5 bases). Per the germline V gene, CDR1 is SGHTA and CDR2 is FQGNSA. V lost 2 bases and J 0 bases, leaving 10 bases between the germline ends. CDR3 size: 16 residues. The CDR3 sequence is CASSLRAAPNTGELFF. In DNA form, the CDR3 reads TGTGCCAGCAGCTTAAGAGCGGCCCCGAACACCGGGGAGCTGTTTTTT. Complete variable domain (other parts from reference TRBV7-2 and TRBJ2-2): GAGVSQSPSNKVTEKGKDVELRCDPISGHTALYWYRQSLGQGLEFLIYFQGNSAPDKSGLPSDRFSAERTGGSVSTLTIQRTQQEDSAVYLCASSLRAAPNTGELFFGEGSRLTVL.

The chain combines TRBV27 with TRBJ2-1; D tentatively fits TRBD1 or TRBD2 (5 bases each). The germline V gene has CDR1 MNHEY and CDR2 SMNVEV (reference sequence). The CDR3 is made up of 15 amino acids. Trimming removed 5 bases from V and 3 bases from J, with 14 bases in between. CDR3 amino acids: CASSLWDAGYNEQFF. CDR3 nucleotides: TGTGCCAGCAGTCTGTGGGACGCGGGCTACAATGAGCAGTTCTTC.

This clonotype was observed a few times. The chain has TRBV11-2 and TRBJ2-5; 7 bases map to TRBD2. The CDR3 extends over 15 amino acids. Trimming at V came to 5 bases and at J to 5 bases, leaving 11 bases not matched to a gene. Germline V gene lookup returns CDR1 SGHAT and CDR2 FQNNGV. The CDR3 loop is CASSRNRLARETQYF. The CDR3 nucleotides read TGTGCCAGCAGCCGCAACCGACTAGCCCGGGAGACCCAGTACTTC. Full variable domain (outside the CDR3, taken from reference TRBV11-2 and TRBJ2-5): EAGVAQSPRYKIIEKRQSVAFWCNPISGHATLYWYQQILGQGPKLLIQFQNNGVVDDSQLPKDRFSAERLKGVDSTLKIQPAKLEDSAVYLCASSRNRLARETQYFGPGTRLLVL.

This clonotype was seen a handful of times. The rearrangement links TRBV21-1 to TRBJ2-7; TRBD2, the table's D call, was not compared with the DNA. TRBV21-1 is a pseudogene segment. The CDR3 has 14 amino acids. The chain's CDR3 is CASSKSSGGSEQYF. The CDR3 region has the DNA TGTGCCAGCAGCAAAAGCTCCGGCGGGAGCGAGCAGTACTTC.

This clonotype has a handful of counts. This sequence joins TRBV25-1 and TRBJ2-1, with no clear D. V was pared by 4 bases and J by 6 bases, with 7 bases between. The germline CDR1 and CDR2 sequences are MGHDK and SYGVNS. This CDR3 region has 12 residues. DNA for the CDR3: TGTGCCAGCAGTGGGTACCCCAATGAGCAGTTCTTC. Its translation: CASSGYPNEQFF.

The V and J genes are TRBV7-8 and TRBJ2-1, with 7 bases matching TRBD2. Germline CDR1 SGHVS, CDR2 FQNEAQ. V lost 1 base to trimming and J lost 7 bases; unmatched junction nucleotides: 16. The CDR3 spans 18 residues. CDR3 loop: CASSLGVAGGPLGNEQFF. The CDR3 region has the DNA TGTGCCAGCAGCTTAGGTGTAGCGGGTGGCCCCCTAGGGAATGAGCAGTTCTTC.